This T cell receptor (beta chain) was sequenced for a study of OX40 agonist ivuxolimab in advanced cancers. Trimming pared 1 base from V and 2 bases from J, leaving 10 bases between. This CDR3 contains 15 residues. Germline V gene lookup returns CDR1 LGHNA and CDR2 YSLEER. Only in-frame clones appear in the TCRdb table, and some are missing; sequencing was by immunoSEQ multiplex PCR. The sample has around 79,000 clones; about 82% are singletons. This specimen was CD4+ or CD8+ T cells sorted from blood, taken in a trial of the OX40 agonist ivuxolimab. The chain is built from TRBV4-3 and TRBJ2-3, with a weak D call TRBD1 (6 bases). The sequence was collected from an adult with an advanced solid tumor such as melanoma, head and neck, liver or kidney cancer. DNA for the CDR3: TGCGCCAGCAGCCAAGTCAGGGGATACACAGATACGCAGTATTTT. It is translated as CASSQVRGYTDTQYF.